The next 13 T cell receptor beta chains were all read from a single sample in a study of blood T cell repertoires in COVID-19. Assay used: immunoSEQ multiplex PCR; TCRdb lists only in-frame clones, some missing. The repertoire holds approximately 100,000 clones, with less than 85% as singletons. The sample was peripheral blood. The receptors shown here come from a man in his sixties or seventies with active or convalescent COVID-19.

This clone was observed many times. This chain links TRBV19 with TRBJ1-2; D possibly corresponds to TRBD1 (6 bases). The V end lost 10 bases, the J end lost 3 bases, and 18 bases lay between the germline ends. The CDR3 runs to 14 residues. Germline V gene sequence: CDR1 LNHDA, CDR2 SQIVND (reference sequence). DNA of the CDR3: TGTGCCACCCAGCGAGGGGGGGCGGACTATGGCTACACCTTC. Its protein is CATQRGGADYGYTF.

The chain combines TRBV10-3 with TRBJ2-1; 13 nucleotides agree with TRBD2. Trimming took 10 bases from V and 6 from J; bases not matched to a gene: 18. This CDR3 is 18 amino acids long. Germline V gene sequence: CDR1 ENHRY, CDR2 SYGVKD. The CDR3 coding sequence is TGTGCCACCAGAGGGGGCAGTCCGACTAGCGGGAGGTCCAATGAGCAGTTCTTC. Its translation is CATRGGSPTSGRSNEQFF.

The chain couples TRBV5-1 to TRBJ1-1; TRBD1 aligns across 8 bases. The CDR3 totals 16 residues. Germline CDR1 SGHRS, CDR2 YFSETQ. V was clipped by 2 bases and J by 1 base; unmatched bases: 7. The CDR3 here is CASSFITGGGNTEAFF. The CDR3 region has the DNA TGCGCCAGCAGCTTCATAACAGGGGGTGGGAACACTGAAGCTTTCTTT.

There are a few counts of this clone. The chain carries TRBV6-6 and TRBJ1-3; TRBD1 is a possible D gene (5 bases). V was trimmed by 2 bases and J by 6 bases, leaving 14 bases between them. Germline loops: CDR1 MNHNY, CDR2 SVGAGI (reference sequence). The CDR3 has 15 residues. Here the CDR3 reads CASSYPRVQENTIYF. CDR3 bases: TGTGCCAGCAGTTACCCCAGGGTTCAGGAAAACACCATATATTTT.

The J gene is TRBJ2-5, the V gene TRBV11-2; 8 bases are shared with TRBD1. The V gene's germline CDR1 is SGHAT and CDR2 FQNNGV. The CDR3 consists of 15 residues. V was clipped by 1 base and J by 4 bases; unmatched bases: 5. The CDR3 DNA reads as TGTGCCAGCAGCTTAGGGTCAGGGGGCCGAGAGACCCAGTACTTC. It codes for CASSLGSGGRETQYF. Full variable domain (rest looked up from reference TRBV11-2 and TRBJ2-5): EAGVAQSPRYKIIEKRQSVAFWCNPISGHATLYWYQQILGQGPKLLIQFQNNGVVDDSQLPKDRFSAERLKGVDSTLKIQPAKLEDSAVYLCASSLGSGGRETQYFGPGTRLLVL.

This sequence joins TRBV5-1 and TRBJ2-3; 8 nucleotides align to TRBD2. The CDR3 is 16 residues long. V lost 2 bases and J lost 0; bases outside the gene matches: 5. The germline CDR1 and CDR2 sequences are SGHRS and YFSETQ. CDR3 nucleotides: TGCGCCAGCAGCTTTAGGCGGGGGGCGAGCACAGATACGCAGTATTTT. Amino acids: CASSFRRGASTDTQYF. The full variable domain, with the rest looked up from reference TRBV5-1 and TRBJ2-3, is KAGVTQTPRYLIKTRGQQVTLSCSPISGHRSVSWYQQTPGQGLQFLFEYFSETQRNKGNFPGRFSGRQFSNSRSEMNVSTLELGDSALYLCASSFRRGASTDTQYFGPGTRLTVL.

This clone has only one observation. The gene calls are TRBV5-1 and TRBJ2-5, with 8 bases aligning to TRBD2. J gave up 4 bases and V 0 bases, and 5 bases lay outside the gene matches. CDR3 length: 15 amino acids. Germline values: CDR1 SGHRS, CDR2 YFSETQ. The CDR3 spells CASSLGAGVGETQYF. The CDR3 DNA is TGCGCCAGCAGCTTGGGAGCGGGAGTTGGAGAGACCCAGTACTTC.

The chain couples TRBV10-3 to TRBJ1-4; D is unclear. Germline lookup yields CDR1 ENHRY and CDR2 SYGVKD. The ends were cut back, 2 bases at V and 4 bases at J, with 8 bases in the middle. The CDR3 is 14 amino acids. The CDR3 nucleotides are TGTGCCATCAGTGAGAAGCTAGATAATGAAAAACTGTTTTTT. Its protein is CAISEKLDNEKLFF.

This clone turned up a few times. The chain combines TRBV7-2 with TRBJ1-2; 8 nucleotides line up with TRBD1. This CDR3 spans 16 amino acids. Germline trimming cut 1 base from V and 7 bases from J; bases unmatched to any gene: 11. CDR1 and CDR2 from the germline V gene are SGHTA and FQGNSA. The CDR3 region has the DNA TGTGCCAGCAGCTTAGGGACAGGGCTCGACTATGCTGGCTACACCTTC. Translation: CASSLGTGLDYAGYTF.

This chain connects TRBV19 to TRBJ1-4, with 9 positions matching TRBD1. Per germline, CDR1 LNHDA and CDR2 SQIVND (reference sequence). After removal of 5 bases from V and 7 bases from J, the junction contained 8 bases not matched to a gene. The CDR3 runs to 15 residues. In nucleotides, the CDR3 is TGTGCCAGTAGTCCCTGGGACAGGGTCGGTGAAAAACTGTTTTTT. Its translation is CASSPWDRVGEKLFF.

This chain connects TRBV7-3 to TRBJ2-2, with 8 nucleotides matching TRBD1. Germline V gives CDR1 SGHTA, CDR2 FQGTGA. The CDR3 is 15 amino acids. V shed 6 bases, J shed 4 bases, and the junction held 7 bases outside the gene matches. DNA of the CDR3: TGTGCCAGCAGGCCCGGACAGGGAATCACCGGGGAGCTGTTTTTT. Translated: CASRPGQGITGELFF.

The chain couples TRBV12-3 or TRBV12-4 to TRBJ1-2; 7 nucleotides match TRBD1. The CDR3 covers 13 residues. The ends lost 5 bases at V and 8 bases at J; junction bases unmatched: 8. Here the CDR3 DNA reads TGTGCCAGCAGTCCCCAGGGGGTGGAAGGCTACACCTTC. It yields the protein CASSPQGVEGYTF.

The chain links TRBV18 to TRBJ2-7; 11 bases are a match to TRBD1. CDR1 and CDR2 (germline): KGHSH, LQKENI. The CDR3 has 16 residues. The J segment lost 5 bases and the V segment lost 3 bases, leaving 9 bases of the junction unmatched. The CDR3 coding sequence is TGTGCCAGCTCACCGTCCCGGACAGGGGGCGTCCACGAGCAGTACTTC. It encodes CASSPSRTGGVHEQYF. Full variable domain (rest looked up from reference TRBV18 and TRBJ2-7): NAGVMQNPRHLVRRRGQEARLRCSPMKGHSHVYWYRQLPEEGLKFMVYLQKENIIDESGMPKERFSAEFPKEGPSILRIQQVVRGDSAAYFCASSPSRTGGVHEQYFGPGTRLTVT.